Sequencing of this T cell receptor beta chain was carried out in a study of OX40 agonist ivuxolimab in advanced cancers. In the study overall: Cohort: more than 75% men, mean age approximately 60, aged about 23 to 79. General study points: Certain nonresponders likewise exhibited a low normalized T-cell clonal expansion. More expanded clones were found, on average, in CD8+ than in CD4+ T cells.

Germline assignment: CDR1 LNHDA and CDR2 SQIVND (reference sequence). V dropped 9 bases and J dropped 2 bases, with 11 bases sitting between them. The length of the CDR3 is 13 residues. To note about this clone: The antigen remains undetermined.

Produced via immunoSEQ multiplex PCR; TCRdb's table is partial and in-frame only. The sample holds 60,000 to 70,000 clones, roughly nine tenths seen once. Autoimmune disease history or systemic immunosuppression was exclusionary. The chain has TRBV19 and TRBJ2-1; D unclear. This specimen consisted of CD4+ or CD8+ T cells sorted from blood, obtained in a trial of the OX40 agonist ivuxolimab. The sequence came from an adult with an advanced solid tumor such as melanoma, head and neck, liver or kidney cancer. This CDR3 is CASGLAPYNEQFF. In DNA form, the CDR3 reads TGTGCCAGCGGTTTGGCTCCCTACAATGAGCAGTTCTTC.